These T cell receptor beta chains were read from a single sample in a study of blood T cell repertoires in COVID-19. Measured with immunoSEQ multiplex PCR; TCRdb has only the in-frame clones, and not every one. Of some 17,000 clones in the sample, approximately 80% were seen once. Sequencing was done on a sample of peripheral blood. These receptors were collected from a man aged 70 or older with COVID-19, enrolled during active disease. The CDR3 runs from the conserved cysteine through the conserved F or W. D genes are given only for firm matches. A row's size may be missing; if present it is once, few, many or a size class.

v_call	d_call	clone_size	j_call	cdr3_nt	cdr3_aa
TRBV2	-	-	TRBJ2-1	TGTGCCAGCAGTGTGACAGGCTACAATGAGCAGTTCTTC	CASSVTGYNEQFF
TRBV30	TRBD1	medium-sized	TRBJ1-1	TGTGCCTGGAGTGTGAGACTGACAGGGGGCACTGAAGCTTTCTTT	CAWSVRLTGGTEAFF
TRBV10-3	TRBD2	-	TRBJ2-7	TGTGCCATCAACGGGGGGGCCCTGGTCGAGCAGTACTTC	CAINGGALVEQYF
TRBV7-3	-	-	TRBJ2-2	TGTGCCAGCAGCTTATCTATGAACACCGGGGAGCTGTTTTTT	CASSLSMNTGELFF
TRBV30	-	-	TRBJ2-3	TGTGCCTGGAGTTTTTCAGGACAATATACGCAGTATTTT	CAWSFSGQYTQYF
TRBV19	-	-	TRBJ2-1	TGTGCCAGTACCCAGGGTCCCTACAATGAGCAGTTCTTC	CASTQGPYNEQFF
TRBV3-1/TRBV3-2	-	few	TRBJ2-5	TGTGCCAGCAGCGCAGGGTTATCTAAAGAGACCCAGTACTTC	CASSAGLSKETQYF
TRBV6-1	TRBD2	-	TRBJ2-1	TGTGCCAGCAGTGGGGTAGAGCGGGGCCTCCGGAATGAGCAGTTCTTC	CASSGVERGLRNEQFF
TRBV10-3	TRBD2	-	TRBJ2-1	TGTGCCATCAGTGAGCACGGGGGGGAATACAATGAGCAGTTCTTC	CAISEHGGEYNEQFF
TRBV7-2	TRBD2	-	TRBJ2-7	TGTGCCAGCAGCTTAACTAGCGGGTTTTCCTACGAGCAGTACTTC	CASSLTSGFSYEQYF
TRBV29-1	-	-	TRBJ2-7	TGCAGCGCCGAAACGGGAAACTACGAGCAGTACTTC	CSAETGNYEQYF
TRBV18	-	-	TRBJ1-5	TGTGCCAGCTCACCACGGGACACCTATCAGCCCCAGCATTTT	CASSPRDTYQPQHF
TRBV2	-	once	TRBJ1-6	TGTGCCAGCAGTGAATGGAGGGATGGTATCTTT	CASSEWRDGIF
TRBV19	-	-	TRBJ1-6	TGTGCCAGTAGTGGACAGTACTCCTATAATTCACCCCTCCACTTT	CASSGQYSYNSPLHF
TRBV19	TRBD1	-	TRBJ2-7	TGTGCCAGTAGTATAGGGGGACAGGGTGTCCTTTCCTACGAGCAGTACTTC	CASSIGGQGVLSYEQYF
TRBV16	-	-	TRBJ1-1	TGTGCCAGCAGCCAAGAGAGGGCAGTAGCTTTCTTT	CASSQERAVAFF
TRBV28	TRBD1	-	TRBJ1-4	TGTGCCAGCAGATTTACAGGGGGCGGACTGTTTTTT	CASRFTGGGLFF
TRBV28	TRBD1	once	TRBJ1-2	TGTGCCAGCAGTGGGGACAGGGGAATCGACTATGGCTACACCTTC	CASSGDRGIDYGYTF
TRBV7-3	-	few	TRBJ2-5	TGTGCCAGCAGCTTAGTGGGCCAGATCCAAGAGACCCAGTACTTC	CASSLVGQIQETQYF
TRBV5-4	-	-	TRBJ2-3	TGTGCCAGCAGTTTTCAGGGCACAGATACGCAGTATTTT	CASSFQGTDTQYF
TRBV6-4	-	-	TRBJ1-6	TGTGCCAGCAGAAGGACGGGGGTTAATTCACCCCTCCACTTT	CASRRTGVNSPLHF
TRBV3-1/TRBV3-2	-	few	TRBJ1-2	TGTGCCAGCAGCCAAAGTCTAAACTATGGCTACACCTTC	CASSQSLNYGYTF
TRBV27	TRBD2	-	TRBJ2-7	TGTGCCAGCAGTTTATTTAGCGGGAGGGTCGCCTACGAGCAGTACTTC	CASSLFSGRVAYEQYF
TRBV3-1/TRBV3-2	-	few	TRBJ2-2	TGTGCCAGCAGCCAAGCTCAGGGGAGAGGGGAGCTGTTTTTT	CASSQAQGRGELFF
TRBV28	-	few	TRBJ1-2	TGTGCCAGCAGTTTACCCAGGAACCCATCCTATGGCTACACCTTC	CASSLPRNPSYGYTF
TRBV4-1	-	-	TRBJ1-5	TGCGCCAGCAGCCAAGACTACCGGACAGTGAGCAATCAGCCCCAGCATTTT	CASSQDYRTVSNQPQHF
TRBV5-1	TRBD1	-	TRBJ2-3	TGCGCCAGCCTTCAGGGACAGGGGGCGGGAGATACGCAGTATTTT	CASLQGQGAGDTQYF
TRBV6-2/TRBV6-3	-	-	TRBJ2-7	TGTGCCAGCAGCCCTCAGGGATACGAGCAGTACTTC	CASSPQGYEQYF
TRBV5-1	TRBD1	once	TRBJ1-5	TGCGCCAGCAGCTTGCAGGGGGCAAATCAGCCCCAGCATTTT	CASSLQGANQPQHF
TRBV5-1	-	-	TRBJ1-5	TGCGCCAGCAGCTTGGACACCCATCAGCCCCAGCATTTT	CASSLDTHQPQHF
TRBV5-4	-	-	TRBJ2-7	TGTGCCAGCAGCTTGGACACGACCTACGAGCAGTACTTC	CASSLDTTYEQYF
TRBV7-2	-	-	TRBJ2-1	TGTGCCAGCAGCTTAGTGGGCGGGGACTCCTACAATGAGCAGTTCTTC	CASSLVGGDSYNEQFF
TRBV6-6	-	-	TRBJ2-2	TGTGCCAGCAGAGGGGCGGATTCCGGGGAGCTGTTTTTT	CASRGADSGELFF
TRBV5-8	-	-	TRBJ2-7	TGTGCCAGCAGCTTGGCCCCAATTTCCTACGAGCAGTACTTC	CASSLAPISYEQYF
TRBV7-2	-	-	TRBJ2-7	TGTGCCAGCAGCACAAGCACAGGTATAGGGCAGTACTTC	CASSTSTGIGQYF
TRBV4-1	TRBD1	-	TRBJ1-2	TGCGCCAGCAGCCAAGAGGCAGGGGGCCGAAGCTATGGCTACACCTTC	CASSQEAGGRSYGYTF
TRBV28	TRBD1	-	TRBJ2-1	TGTGCCAGCAGCTCAGGACAGGGGATGGTTCAACTGCCAAATGAGCAGTTCTTC	CASSSGQGMVQLPNEQFF
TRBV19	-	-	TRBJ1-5	TGTGCCAGTAGCGAACAGATCAGCAACCAGCATTTT	CASSEQISNQHF
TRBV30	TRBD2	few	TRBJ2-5	TGTGCCTGTGGGGCTAGCGGGGGGCAAACAGAGACCCAGTACTTC	CACGASGGQTETQYF
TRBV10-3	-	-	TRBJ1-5	TGTGCCATCAGTGAGTCGGGGCAGGGGTCCAATCAGCCCCAGCATTTT	CAISESGQGSNQPQHF
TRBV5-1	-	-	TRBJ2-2	TGCGCCAGCAGCCCTAGGGGGTCTGGGAACACCGGGGAGCTGTTTTTT	CASSPRGSGNTGELFF
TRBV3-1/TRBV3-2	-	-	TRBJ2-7	TGTGCCAGCAGCCAAGATTTGCTAGCGAAGCAGTACTTC	CASSQDLLAKQYF
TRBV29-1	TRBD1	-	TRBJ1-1	TGCAGCGTCGGGGACAGGCCGAACACTGAAGCTTTCTTT	CSVGDRPNTEAFF
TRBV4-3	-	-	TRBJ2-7	TGCGCCAGCAGCCAAGATCGGAGCGGCCCCTCCTACGAGCAGTACTTC	CASSQDRSGPSYEQYF
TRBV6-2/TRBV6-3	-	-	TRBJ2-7	TGTGCCAGCAGCTGGACTCTATACGAGCAGTACTTC	CASSWTLYEQYF
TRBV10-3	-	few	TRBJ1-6	TGTGCCATCAGTGAGTCGGCTAATTCACCCCTCCACTTT	CAISESANSPLHF
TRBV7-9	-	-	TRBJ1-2	TGTGCCAGCAGCCTTCAGATGCTAGGGGCCGATGGCTACACCTTC	CASSLQMLGADGYTF
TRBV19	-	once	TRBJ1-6	TGTGCCAGTACGGCCGGGGGCTCCTATAATTCACCCCTCCACTTT	CASTAGGSYNSPLHF
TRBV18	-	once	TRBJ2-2	TGTGCCAGCTCCCGTTATCAAGACAGTCCGGCCGGGGAGCTGTTTTTT	CASSRYQDSPAGELFF
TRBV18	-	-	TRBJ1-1	TGTGCCAGCTCACCAGGGGCACCGCTCACTGAAGCTTTCTTT	CASSPGAPLTEAFF
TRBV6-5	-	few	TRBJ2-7	TGTGCCAGCAGTTCTGGTTTGGGGCGGCAGTACTTC	CASSSGLGRQYF
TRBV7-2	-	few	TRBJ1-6	TGTGCCAGCAGCTTTCCTTCAGGGGATCTCGGTTCACCCCTCCACTTT	CASSFPSGDLGSPLHF
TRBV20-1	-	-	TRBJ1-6	TGCAGTGCTAGTGGGGGCCTCTCCTATAATTCACCCCTCCACTTT	CSASGGLSYNSPLHF
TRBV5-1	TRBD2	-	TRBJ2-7	TGCGCCAGCAGCCATGCTTCATCGGGGGGTATGTCCTACGAGCAGTACTTC	CASSHASSGGMSYEQYF